Here is one T cell receptor beta chain with its context. At one end, the junction sequence differs from germline, possibly due to a read error. This record belongs to a study of blood T cell repertoires in COVID-19. Looking at the study overall: The study drew acute and convalescent COVID-19 samples from the United States, Italy and Spain. T cells, B-cell-depleted T cells, or PBMCs supplied cDNA or gDNA.

In the study's own analysis: Estimation of nucleated cell counts was performed using reference gene primer amplification. Method: immunoSEQ multiplex PCR; TCRdb's copy keeps in-frame clones and lacks some. The DNA gave D and trimming, while V, J and clone size come from that table. This sample has 200,000 to 300,000 clones; around nine tenths occur once, and the top ten carry over 1.1%. Germline CDR1 reads MDHEN; CDR2 reads SYDVKM. The CDR3 spans 11 residues. The chain couples TRBV28 to TRBJ1-1; TRBD1 matches at 8 bases. The clonotype comes from an elderly man with acute or convalescent COVID-19. The source material was peripheral blood. CDR3 DNA: TGTGCCAGCACCGAGGCGGACAGGGTGTTTTTT. Amino acid sequence: CASTEADRVFF.